What follows is one TCR beta chain and its context. PCR used 60 Vbeta primers and 13 Jbeta primers. Using immunoSEQ multiplex PCR, the repertoire was profiled, and TCRdb retains in-frame clones only, with some absent. Among a few hundred thousand clones, roughly 79% were seen once, and the ten largest hold more than 1.5%. Trimming stripped 3 bases from V and 0 bases from J, with 5 bases between. Germline-derived CDR1 and CDR2 are MGHDK and SYGVNS. The CDR3 runs 14 residues. The sample comes from a study of cytomegalovirus exposure and HLA in healthy donors. The sequence came from a man between 18 and 29 years old in good health and CMV-seronegative. The rearrangement links TRBV25-1 to TRBJ1-4; the D is unclear. The material sequenced was PBMCs. In DNA form, the CDR3 reads TGTGCCAGCAGTGACAGTGCAACTAATGAAAAACTGTTTTTT. Translation gives CASSDSATNEKLFF.